The rows below give T cell receptor beta chains drawn from one sample of a study of T cell responses to AZD1222 COVID-19 vaccine. Sequencing was performed with immunoSEQ multiplex PCR; in TCRdb, only in-frame clones are kept and a portion is missing. The sample holds 90,000 to 120,000 clones, over 85% seen once. The input for sequencing was peripheral blood, taken on day 0 of MenACWY control vaccination. All receptors come from an adult in good health. Both conserved end residues are part of each CDR3. D genes are given only for firm matches. Only part of the rows carry a size: once, few, many, or a class if the clone is expanded.

-	TRBV10-3	-	TRBJ1-1	CAISESGGLNTEAFF	TGTGCCATCAGTGAGTCGGGGGGGCTGAACACTGAAGCTTTCTTT
-	TRBV6-6	-	TRBJ2-7	CASSYQGGRFYEQYF	TGTGCCAGCAGTTACCAGGGGGGTAGGTTCTACGAGCAGTACTTC
-	TRBV10-3	-	TRBJ2-3	CAISESNERRYTDTQYF	TGTGCCATCAGTGAGTCGAATGAGCGTCGGTACACAGATACGCAGTATTTT
-	TRBV6-2/TRBV6-3	-	TRBJ2-5	CASSYSIWRHTRETQYF	TGTGCCAGCAGTTACTCGATATGGCGACACACCCGAGAGACCCAGTACTTC
TRBD1	TRBV5-4	-	TRBJ1-1	CASSTGGGSEAFF	TGTGCCAGCAGCACAGGGGGTGGTTCTGAAGCTTTCTTT
-	TRBV2	-	TRBJ1-6	CASKEDGDNSPLHF	TGTGCCAGCAAGGAGGACGGTGATAATTCACCCCTCCACTTT
-	TRBV9	once	TRBJ2-6	CASSPSWSSGANVLTF	TGTGCCAGCAGCCCATCGTGGAGCTCTGGGGCCAACGTCCTGACTTTC
-	TRBV2	-	TRBJ2-7	CASSKTSTYEQYF	TGTGCCAGCAGCAAGACGTCTACCTACGAGCAGTACTTC
-	TRBV27	few	TRBJ1-4	CASSLLGGLGEKLFF	TGTGCCAGCAGTTTATTGGGGGGTCTGGGTGAAAAACTGTTTTTT
-	TRBV24-1	-	TRBJ2-1	CATSDQNYNEQFF	TGTGCCACCAGTGACCAGAACTACAATGAGCAGTTCTTC
TRBD1	TRBV5-1	-	TRBJ1-2	CASSLGDRVGTNYGYTF	TGCGCCAGCAGCTTGGGAGACAGGGTCGGTACTAACTATGGCTACACCTTC
-	TRBV7-9	-	TRBJ1-1	CASSGPGSAAFF	TGTGCCAGCAGCGGTCCAGGGTCTGCGGCTTTCTTT
-	TRBV3-1/TRBV3-2	-	TRBJ2-7	CASSPEGGYEQYF	TGTGCCAGCAGCCCCGAGGGGGGCTACGAGCAGTACTTC
-	TRBV28	once	TRBJ1-2	CASSPSGVRGYGYTF	TGTGCCAGCAGTCCCTCCGGGGTTAGGGGCTATGGCTACACCTTC
-	TRBV6-5	-	TRBJ1-2	CASSYRRQPQGYGYTF	TGTGCCAGCAGTTATCGAAGACAGCCCCAGGGATATGGCTACACCTTC
TRBD1	TRBV10-3	-	TRBJ1-5	CAISEADRGEVGLHF	TGTGCCATCAGTGAGGCCGACAGGGGGGAGGTGGGTTTGCATTTT
-	TRBV4-3	-	TRBJ1-6	CASSPYRGNNNSPLHF	TGCGCCAGCAGCCCTTATCGCGGGAATAATAATTCACCCCTCCACTTT
-	TRBV7-2	-	TRBJ1-4	CASSYRVNDKLFF	TGTGCCAGCAGCTACAGGGTAAATGATAAACTGTTTTTT
-	TRBV2	once	TRBJ1-2	CASSSAGRLNGYTF	TGTGCCAGCAGTTCCGCTGGGAGGCTTAATGGCTACACCTTC
-	TRBV7-8	-	TRBJ2-3	CASSPEEITDTQYF	TGTGCCAGCAGCCCCGAGGAAATTACAGATACGCAGTATTTT
-	TRBV19	-	TRBJ1-1	CASSIQPNTEAFF	TGTGCCAGTAGTATACAGCCCAACACTGAAGCTTTCTTT
TRBD1	TRBV11-1	-	TRBJ1-1	CASTIGNRGSEAFF	TGTGCCAGCACTATCGGGAACAGGGGCTCTGAAGCTTTCTTT
-	TRBV28	-	TRBJ2-5	CASSLGGRETQYF	TGTGCCAGCAGTTTAGGGGGACGGGAGACCCAGTACTTC
-	TRBV12-5	few	TRBJ2-3	CASGFSNTDTQYF	TGTGCTAGTGGTTTTAGCAACACAGATACGCAGTATTTT
TRBD1	TRBV5-1	-	TRBJ1-4	CASSPRTGGTNEKLFF	TGCGCCAGCAGCCCCCGGACAGGGGGAACTAATGAAAAACTGTTTTTT
TRBD1	TRBV6-5	-	TRBJ2-7	CASSSQPGQGFYEQYF	TGTGCCAGCAGTTCCCAACCGGGACAGGGCTTCTACGAGCAGTACTTC
TRBD1	TRBV10-3	-	TRBJ2-5	CAIAGGALQETQYF	TGTGCCATCGCAGGGGGAGCCCTTCAAGAGACCCAGTACTTC
-	TRBV7-8	-	TRBJ1-3	CASSTYEQESGNTIYF	TGTGCCAGCAGCACATACGAACAGGAGTCTGGAAACACCATATATTTT
-	TRBV7-9	-	TRBJ1-2	CASTSEIRGYGYTF	TGTGCCAGCACCTCAGAGATCAGGGGCTATGGCTACACCTTC
TRBD1	TRBV2	-	TRBJ1-6	CASSWTGDNSPLHF	TGTGCCAGCAGTTGGACAGGGGACAATTCACCCCTCCACTTT
TRBD1	TRBV5-4	once	TRBJ2-1	CASSFLGQGDNEQFF	TGTGCCAGCAGCTTTCTCGGACAGGGGGACAATGAGCAGTTCTTC
TRBD1	TRBV7-8	-	TRBJ2-7	CASRPGQGAYEQYF	TGTGCCAGCAGGCCCGGACAGGGAGCCTACGAGCAGTACTTC
TRBD2	TRBV5-1	-	TRBJ2-7	CASSQGGSGGYEQYF	TGCGCCAGCAGCCAGGGAGGTAGCGGGGGATACGAGCAGTACTTC
-	TRBV9	-	TRBJ1-2	CASSVLYGYTF	TGTGCCAGCAGCGTACTCTATGGCTACACCTTC
TRBD1	TRBV5-1	once	TRBJ1-3	CASSSTGVAGNTIYF	TGCGCCAGCAGCTCAACAGGGGTAGCTGGAAACACCATATATTTT
-	TRBV28	-	TRBJ1-6	CASSLWSIGPLHF	TGTGCCAGCAGTTTATGGAGTATCGGTCCCCTCCACTTT
-	TRBV30	-	TRBJ1-2	CAWSVGDNYGYTF	TGTGCCTGGAGTGTAGGCGATAACTATGGCTACACCTTC
-	TRBV2	-	TRBJ2-3	CASRAGAPTDTQYF	TGTGCCAGCAGGGCAGGGGCTCCCACAGATACGCAGTATTTT
-	TRBV27	few	TRBJ2-5	CASSLGQGFGTQYF	TGTGCCAGCAGTTTGGGGCAGGGGTTTGGGACCCAGTACTTC
-	TRBV3-1/TRBV3-2	-	TRBJ1-1	CASSQARVTEAFF	TGTGCCAGCAGCCAAGCTAGGGTTACTGAAGCTTTCTTT
TRBD2	TRBV7-2	once	TRBJ2-3	CASGTSGGTDTQYF	TGTGCCAGCGGCACTAGCGGGGGCACAGATACGCAGTATTTT
-	TRBV24-1	-	TRBJ2-1	CATSDFWTVNEQFF	TGTGCCACCAGTGATTTCTGGACAGTCAATGAGCAGTTCTTC
-	TRBV28	-	TRBJ1-6	CASSLGAAGARAPLHF	TGTGCCAGCAGTTTGGGTGCAGCGGGGGCAAGGGCACCCCTCCACTTT
-	TRBV27	-	TRBJ2-7	CASRGAEQYF	TGTGCCAGCAGGGGTGCCGAGCAGTACTTC
-	TRBV28	-	TRBJ2-7	CASNYIDSSYEQYF	TGTGCCAGCAATTATATCGACAGCTCCTACGAGCAGTACTTC